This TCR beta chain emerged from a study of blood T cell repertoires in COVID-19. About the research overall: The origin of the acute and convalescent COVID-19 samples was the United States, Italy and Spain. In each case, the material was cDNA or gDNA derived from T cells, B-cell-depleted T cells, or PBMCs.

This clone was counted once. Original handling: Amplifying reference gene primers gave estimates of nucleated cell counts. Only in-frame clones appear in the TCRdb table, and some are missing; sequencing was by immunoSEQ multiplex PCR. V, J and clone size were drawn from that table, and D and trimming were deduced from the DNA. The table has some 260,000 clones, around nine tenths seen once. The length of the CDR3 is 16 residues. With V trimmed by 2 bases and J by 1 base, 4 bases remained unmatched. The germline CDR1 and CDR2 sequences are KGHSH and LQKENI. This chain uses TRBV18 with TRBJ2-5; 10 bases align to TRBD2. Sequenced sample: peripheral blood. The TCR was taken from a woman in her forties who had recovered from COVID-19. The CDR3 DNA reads TGTGCCAGCTCACCAAGGACTAGCGGTCTCCAAGAGACCCAGTACTTC. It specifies CASSPRTSGLQETQYF.